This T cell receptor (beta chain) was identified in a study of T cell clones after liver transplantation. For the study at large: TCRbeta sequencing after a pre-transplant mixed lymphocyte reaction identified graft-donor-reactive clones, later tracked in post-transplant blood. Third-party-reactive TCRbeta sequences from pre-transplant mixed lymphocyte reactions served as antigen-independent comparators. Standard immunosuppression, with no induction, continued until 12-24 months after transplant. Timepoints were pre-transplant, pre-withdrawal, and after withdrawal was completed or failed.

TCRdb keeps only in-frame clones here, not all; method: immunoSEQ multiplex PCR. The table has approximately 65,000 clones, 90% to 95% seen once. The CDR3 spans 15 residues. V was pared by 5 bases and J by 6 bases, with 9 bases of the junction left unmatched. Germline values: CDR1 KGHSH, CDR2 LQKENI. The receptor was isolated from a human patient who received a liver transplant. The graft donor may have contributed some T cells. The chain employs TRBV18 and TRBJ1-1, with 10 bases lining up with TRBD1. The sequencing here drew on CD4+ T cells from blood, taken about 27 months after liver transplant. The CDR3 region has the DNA TGTGCCAGCTCAGCCCGACAGGGGGCGCGCGCTGAAGCTTTCTTT. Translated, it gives CASSARQGARAEAFF.